Listed below are T cell receptor beta chains from one sample, sequenced in a study of blood T cells in healthy people across ages. TCRdb re-called the 5' RACE reads with MiXCR, one entry per CDR3 protein. The sample includes 700,000 to 900,000 distinct CDR3 sequences, about a quarter of them seen just once. A further study also used this sample, focusing on T cells of mothers and their children.

Sequencing was performed on blood. These receptors came from a boy between 10 and 17 years old in good health. Both conserved end residues are part of each CDR3. D genes are given only for firm matches. Clone sizes are given selectively: once, few, many, or a class where the clone is expanded.

d_call	v_call	j_call	clone_size	cdr3_aa	cdr3_nt
-	TRBV10-3	TRBJ1-2	few	CAISLTDNYGYTF	TGTGCCATCAGTCTGACGGATAACTATGGCTACACCTTC
TRBD2	TRBV24-1	TRBJ2-5	-	CATSDWGLAGGPFETQYF	TGTGCCACCAGTGATTGGGGTTTAGCGGGGGGGCCGTTTGAGACCCAGTACTTC
-	TRBV6-1	TRBJ2-7	-	CASSELAGFSIITYEQYF	TGTGCCAGCAGTGAACTCGCAGGATTTTCCATTATTACCTACGAGCAGTACTTC
TRBD1	TRBV18	TRBJ1-4	-	CASSPLEAGTGGEKLFF	TGTGCCAGCTCACCTCTGGAAGCCGGGACAGGGGGTGAAAAACTGTTTTTT
TRBD2	TRBV27	TRBJ2-1	-	CASSSGTSGGPYNEQFF	TGTGCCAGCAGTTCGGGGACTAGCGGGGGGCCTTACAATGAGCAGTTCTTC
-	TRBV7-8	TRBJ2-1	-	CASSLLEGAYYNEQFF	TGTGCCAGCAGCTTATTGGAGGGGGCCTACTACAATGAGCAGTTCTTC
TRBD2	TRBV20-1	TRBJ2-5	few	CSARTSGDYQETQYF	TGCAGTGCGAGGACTAGCGGGGACTATCAAGAGACCCAGTACTTC
-	TRBV10-3	TRBJ2-2	-	CAIMQGTTGELFF	TGTGCCATCATGCAGGGAACCACCGGGGAGCTGTTTTTT
-	TRBV10-3	TRBJ1-4	few	CAISESRDLGEKLFF	TGTGCCATCAGTGAGTCTAGGGACCTCGGTGAAAAACTGTTTTTT
TRBD1	TRBV27	TRBJ1-2	-	CASRGTGGFGGYTF	TGTGCCAGCAGGGGGACAGGGGGCTTCGGTGGCTACACCTTC
-	TRBV7-9	TRBJ1-2	many	CASSLVSNYGYTF	TGTGCCAGCAGCTTAGTATCTAACTATGGCTACACCTTC
-	TRBV9	TRBJ2-5	-	CASSVEVGAGQYF	TGTGCCAGCAGCGTAGAAGTGGGAGCGGGCCAGTACTTC
TRBD2	TRBV6-6	TRBJ2-3	few	CASSQLAGVTDTQYF	TGTGCCAGCAGCCAACTAGCGGGGGTAACAGATACGCAGTATTTT
-	TRBV6-2/TRBV6-3	TRBJ2-1	few	CASSPTGTPPETQCF	TGTGCCAGCAGTCCGACCGGGACCCCGCCCGAGACCCAGTGCTTC
TRBD1	TRBV5-5	TRBJ2-4	-	CASSDGGTGTGYIQYF	TGTGCCAGCAGCGACGGCGGGACAGGGACGGGTTACATTCAGTACTTC
TRBD1	TRBV2	TRBJ2-1	-	CASRRTGTGREQFF	TGTGCCAGCAGGAGGACAGGGACTGGCCGTGAGCAGTTCTTC
-	TRBV5-1	TRBJ2-5	-	CVSSLVVAGETQYF	TGCGTCAGCAGCTTGGTAGTAGCCGGGGAGACCCAGTACTTC
-	TRBV10-3	TRBJ2-5	-	CAISGRTQETQYF	TGTGCCATCAGTGGGAGGACGCAAGAGACCCAGTACTTC
-	TRBV7-9	TRBJ2-5	few	CASSSPWETQYF	TGTGCCAGCAGCTCGCCATGGGAGACCCAGTACTTC
-	TRBV12-3/TRBV12-4	TRBJ1-5	few	CASSLLGASAQHF	TGTGCCAGCAGTTTATTGGGGGCGTCGGCCCAGCATTTT
-	TRBV14	TRBJ1-2	-	CASSQDAPGHGYTF	TGTGCCAGCAGCCAAGATGCACCGGGACATGGCTACACCTTC
-	TRBV20-1	TRBJ2-3	-	CSAIRGGTDTQYF	TGCAGTGCCATTCGTGGGGGCACAGATACGCAGTATTTT
-	TRBV5-1	TRBJ1-1	few	CASSLQPENTEAFF	TGCGCCAGCAGCTTGCAGCCAGAAAACACTGAAGCTTTCTTT
-	TRBV5-1	TRBJ1-4	-	CASSLGRGSGFNEKLFF	TGCGCCAGCAGCTTGGGGCGAGGGTCAGGATTTAATGAAAAACTGTTTTTT
-	TRBV14	TRBJ2-5	few	CASSYSALETQYF	TGTGCCAGCAGCTATTCGGCGTTGGAGACCCAGTACTTC
-	TRBV14	TRBJ2-7	-	CASSPRTDSSYEQYF	TGTGCCAGCAGCCCTAGAACGGACTCATCCTACGAGCAGTACTTC
TRBD2	TRBV7-9	TRBJ2-1	few	CASSRVSGGHSRNEQFF	TGTGCCAGCAGCCGTGTTAGCGGGGGACACTCTAGGAATGAGCAGTTCTTC
TRBD1	TRBV20-1	TRBJ1-6	few	CSARKGDRGNASPLHF	TGCAGTGCTAGAAAGGGGGACAGGGGTAATGCTTCACCCCTCCACTTT
-	TRBV7-2	TRBJ1-1	-	CASSLDDVAEAFF	TGTGCCAGCAGCTTAGATGATGTTGCTGAAGCTTTCTTT
-	TRBV28	TRBJ2-1	many	CASRDRRGSYNEQFF	TGTGCCAGCAGGGACCGGAGAGGCTCCTACAATGAGCAGTTCTTC
-	TRBV9	TRBJ2-2	few	CASSVHRGQPNTGELFF	TGTGCCAGCAGCGTCCATCGAGGACAGCCGAACACCGGGGAGCTGTTTTTT
TRBD2	TRBV12-3/TRBV12-4	TRBJ2-5	-	CASSSWTSTQETQYF	TGTGCCAGCAGTTCCTGGACTAGTACCCAAGAGACCCAGTACTTC
-	TRBV5-6	TRBJ2-1	-	CASSPPRRPNYNEQFF	TGTGCCAGCAGCCCTCCCCGTCGACCTAACTACAATGAGCAGTTCTTC
-	TRBV12-3/TRBV12-4	TRBJ1-4	once	CASTRVGDEKLFF	TGTGCCAGCACCCGGGTAGGGGATGAAAAACTGTTTTTT
-	TRBV4-1	TRBJ2-1	-	CASKPTRGYNEQFF	TGCGCCAGCAAACCCACCCGGGGATACAATGAGCAGTTCTTC
TRBD1	TRBV25-1	TRBJ1-2	-	CASSESGQGAEVYGYTF	TGTGCCAGCAGTGAATCGGGACAGGGGGCGGAGGTCTATGGCTACACCTTC
TRBD1	TRBV7-8	TRBJ2-7	-	CASSPGQTSDEQYF	TGTGCCAGCAGTCCGGGACAGACCTCTGACGAGCAGTACTTC
-	TRBV13	TRBJ2-5	-	CASQEGGHQETQYF	TGTGCCAGCCAGGAGGGGGGGCATCAAGAGACCCAGTACTTC
TRBD1	TRBV18	TRBJ2-4	-	CASSIRRGQEAKNIQYF	TGTGCCAGCTCAATCAGGAGGGGACAGGAGGCCAAAAACATTCAGTACTTC
TRBD1	TRBV9	TRBJ2-7	-	CASSLTPGTGNSYEQYF	TGTGCCAGCAGCTTAACCCCCGGGACAGGGAACTCCTACGAGCAGTACTTC
-	TRBV7-9	TRBJ2-3	-	CASSTDGRGTDTQYF	TGTGCCAGCAGCACGGACGGCCGAGGTACAGATACGCAGTATTTT
TRBD2	TRBV20-1	TRBJ2-3	many	CSARPGRLASTDTQYF	TGCAGTGCTAGACCGGGGAGACTAGCGAGCACAGATACGCAGTATTTT
-	TRBV3-1	TRBJ1-5	many	CASSQGVGNQPQHF	TGTGCCAGCAGCCAAGGCGTCGGCAATCAGCCCCAGCATTTT
-	TRBV10-2	TRBJ1-2	-	CASSCRQAEEYGYTF	TGCGCCAGCAGTTGTAGACAGGCCGAAGAATATGGCTACACCTTC
TRBD1	TRBV20-1	TRBJ2-4	many	CSATPDRGQNIQYF	TGCAGTGCAACTCCGGACAGGGGACAAAACATTCAGTACTTC
-	TRBV5-1	TRBJ2-1	-	CASSLTGTFSSYNEQFF	TGCGCCAGCAGCTTGACGGGGACTTTTAGCTCCTACAATGAGCAGTTCTTC
TRBD2	TRBV20-1	TRBJ2-3	once	CSARGLAGAGRDTQYF	TGCAGTGCTAGAGGATTAGCGGGGGCGGGTAGGGATACGCAGTATTTT
TRBD1	TRBV9	TRBJ2-3	-	CASSVKPGQGFTDTQYF	TGTGCCAGCAGCGTCAAACCGGGACAGGGATTCACAGATACGCAGTATTTT
-	TRBV7-9	TRBJ2-3	few	CASSSTNTSDTQYF	TGTGCCAGCAGCTCCACCAACACGTCAGATACGCAGTATTTT